A selection of T cell receptor beta chains follows, all from one sample in a study of cytomegalovirus exposure and HLA in healthy donors. Profiling relied on immunoSEQ multiplex PCR, and the TCRdb table lists in-frame clones only, not all of them. The data hold 85,000 to 130,000 clones, with roughly 80% observed a single time. The sample taken for sequencing was PBMCs. These TCRs come from a man in his fifties in good health and CMV-seronegative. The conserved cysteine and the conserved F or W are not part of the CDR3 here. Fields, in order: V gene, J gene, CDR3 protein.

v_call: TRBV11-2; j_call: TRBJ2-5; cdr3_aa: ASSLDPGSQETQY
v_call: TRBV6-1; j_call: TRBJ1-5; cdr3_aa: ASTQDSNQPQH
v_call: TRBV19; j_call: TRBJ2-1; cdr3_aa: ASSPLAGGRNNEQF
v_call: TRBV19; j_call: TRBJ1-5; cdr3_aa: ASSEQPNQPQH
v_call: TRBV11-2; j_call: TRBJ2-1; cdr3_aa: ASSLSTGWANEQF
v_call: TRBV5-4; j_call: TRBJ1-4; cdr3_aa: ASSLVPGEKLF
v_call: TRBV10-1; j_call: TRBJ1-1; cdr3_aa: ASSESGTEAF
v_call: TRBV2; j_call: TRBJ1-2; cdr3_aa: ASKQSLYGYT
v_call: TRBV5-6; j_call: TRBJ2-1; cdr3_aa: ASSLSSRDRSQKKV
v_call: TRBV10-3; j_call: TRBJ2-7; cdr3_aa: AAGQGDYEQY
v_call: TRBV5-1; j_call: TRBJ1-3; cdr3_aa: ASSSGQSISGNTIY
v_call: TRBV4-2; j_call: TRBJ1-2; cdr3_aa: ASRPNRGHYGYT
v_call: TRBV29-1; j_call: TRBJ1-1; cdr3_aa: SVAGGGTEAF
v_call: TRBV5-1; j_call: TRBJ2-1; cdr3_aa: ASRSDRGLYNEQF
v_call: TRBV6-5; j_call: TRBJ1-2; cdr3_aa: ASSPGRYYGYT
v_call: TRBV9; j_call: TRBJ2-3; cdr3_aa: ASSPRLAGAADTQY
v_call: TRBV6-5; j_call: TRBJ1-1; cdr3_aa: ASSLRSGDTEAF
v_call: TRBV19; j_call: TRBJ1-5; cdr3_aa: ASSSNSGTGLIQPQH
v_call: TRBV19; j_call: TRBJ2-5; cdr3_aa: ASSAQGGVVGQETQY
v_call: TRBV4-2; j_call: TRBJ2-1; cdr3_aa: ASSPRRRSRGGGKDNEQF
v_call: TRBV6-6; j_call: TRBJ2-7; cdr3_aa: ASSPLGMASRDEQY
v_call: TRBV9; j_call: TRBJ1-6; cdr3_aa: ASSVAAGGYNSPLH
v_call: TRBV5-1; j_call: TRBJ2-3; cdr3_aa: ASSLEGGTDTQY
v_call: TRBV2; j_call: TRBJ2-6; cdr3_aa: AGGWVTNVLT
v_call: TRBV7-9; j_call: TRBJ2-3; cdr3_aa: ASSLQGSTDTQY
v_call: TRBV27; j_call: TRBJ1-2; cdr3_aa: ASSLSSNTGYT
v_call: TRBV18; j_call: TRBJ1-5; cdr3_aa: ASSGQSNQPQH
v_call: TRBV11-3; j_call: TRBJ1-3; cdr3_aa: ASSSGSGNTIY
v_call: TRBV5-5; j_call: TRBJ2-5; cdr3_aa: ASSLAGRETQY
v_call: TRBV15; j_call: TRBJ2-2; cdr3_aa: ATSRGGEYFGELF
v_call: TRBV7-9; j_call: TRBJ2-2; cdr3_aa: ASTWGLGNTGELF
v_call: TRBV27; j_call: TRBJ1-4; cdr3_aa: ASSRTGRQTNEKLF
v_call: TRBV7-2; j_call: TRBJ1-1; cdr3_aa: ASSFAGGNTEAF
v_call: TRBV9; j_call: TRBJ1-1; cdr3_aa: ASSVGGRNTEAF
v_call: TRBV4-1; j_call: TRBJ2-6; cdr3_aa: ASSQGSGRGHSGANVLT
v_call: TRBV11-2; j_call: TRBJ2-7; cdr3_aa: ASSFRSTSYEQY
v_call: TRBV5-1; j_call: TRBJ1-3; cdr3_aa: ASSLASIGGSGNTIY
v_call: TRBV7-3; j_call: TRBJ1-1; cdr3_aa: ASSLISGDTEAF
v_call: TRBV29-1; j_call: TRBJ2-3; cdr3_aa: SVLVDTQY
v_call: TRBV7-9; j_call: TRBJ1-1; cdr3_aa: ASSFGEGKAF
v_call: TRBV5-1; j_call: TRBJ1-2; cdr3_aa: ASSLYPGGADGYT
v_call: TRBV20-1; j_call: TRBJ1-2; cdr3_aa: SATGDYGYT
v_call: TRBV2; j_call: TRBJ1-5; cdr3_aa: ASSLYTDQPQH
v_call: TRBV6-1; j_call: TRBJ1-4; cdr3_aa: ASSQGIREKLF
v_call: TRBV11-2; j_call: TRBJ1-1; cdr3_aa: ASSLAQGSTEAF
v_call: TRBV15; j_call: TRBJ1-6; cdr3_aa: ATSRGPFDNSPLH
v_call: TRBV2; j_call: TRBJ1-1; cdr3_aa: ASSEFEGSEAF
v_call: TRBV15; j_call: TRBJ2-5; cdr3_aa: ATRIRGAGETQY
v_call: TRBV9; j_call: TRBJ1-1; cdr3_aa: ASSFSPGTLQGAEAF
v_call: TRBV10-3; j_call: TRBJ2-1; cdr3_aa: AISERQGNDEQF
v_call: TRBV2; j_call: TRBJ1-6; cdr3_aa: ASRPQGAWENSPLH
v_call: TRBV5-1; j_call: TRBJ2-3; cdr3_aa: ASREGAGTDTQY
v_call: TRBV6-5; j_call: TRBJ1-1; cdr3_aa: ASSSYRATEAF
v_call: TRBV6-1; j_call: TRBJ1-5; cdr3_aa: ASSALTGYSNQPQH
v_call: TRBV2; j_call: TRBJ1-4; cdr3_aa: ASGSGQGWTEKLF